This paragraph covers one TCR beta chain sequence. The antigen is undetermined. A much more abundant neighbour one base away suggests this may be a read error. This record comes from a study of T-cell reconstitution after alpha-beta-depleted transplantation in children. Findings of the study overall: Among T cells one year after transplant, newly produced cells accounted for most counts and diversity. Some patients' high day-60 TCRbeta diversity was traced to surviving recipient T cells and thymic progenitors. It was reported that alpha-beta T cells came from several hundred expanded graft clones (about two months after transplant).

This CDR3 is built from 15 residues. Germline V gene data show CDR1 as SQVTM and CDR2 as ANQGSEA. Unique molecular identifiers were used in preparing the TCRbeta library. TCRdb reprocessed the PCR reads via MiXCR and lists one record per CDR3 protein. This table has fewer than 550,000 distinct CDR3 sequences, approximately 10% appearing once. This material consisted of PBMCs, mostly from graft donor cells, taken 180 days after TCRalphabeta/CD19-depleted stem cell transplant. The clonotype comes from a female patient between 2 and 15 years old who had a stem cell transplant for aplastic anemia, so the T cells may come from the graft donor. The J gene is TRBJ2-6, the V gene TRBV29-1; the match to TRBD1 covers 7 bases. CDR3: CSVGHRGTGANGLTF. For the CDR3, the DNA is TGCAGCGTTGGACACAGGGGTACTGGGGCCAACGGCCTGACTTTC. The whole variable domain, remainder taken from reference TRBV29-1 and TRBJ2-6, is SAVISQKPSRDICQRGTSLTIQCQVDSQVTMMFWYRQQPGQSLTLIATANQGSEATYESGFVIDKFPISRPNLTFSTLTVSNMSPEDSSIYLCSVGHRGTGANGLTFGAGSRLTVL.